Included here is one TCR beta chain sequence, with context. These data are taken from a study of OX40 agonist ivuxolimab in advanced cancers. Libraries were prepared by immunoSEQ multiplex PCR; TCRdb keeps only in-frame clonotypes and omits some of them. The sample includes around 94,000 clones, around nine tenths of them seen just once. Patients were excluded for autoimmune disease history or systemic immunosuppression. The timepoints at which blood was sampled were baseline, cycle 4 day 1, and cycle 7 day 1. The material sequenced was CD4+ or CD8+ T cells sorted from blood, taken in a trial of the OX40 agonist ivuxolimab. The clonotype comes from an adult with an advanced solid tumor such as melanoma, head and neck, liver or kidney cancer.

The CDR3 sequence is CASSLGDSLTGELFF. As DNA, the CDR3 is TGTGCCAGCAGCTTGGGGGACAGCCTCACCGGGGAGCTGTTTTTT. V usage is TRBV5-6 and J usage is TRBJ2-2, with 7 bases aligning to TRBD1. This CDR3 has 15 amino acids. The germline V gene has CDR1 SGHDT and CDR2 YYEEEE. V gave up 0 bases and J gave up 4 bases; unmatched junction bases: 3.